This T cell receptor (beta chain) stems from a study of identical twins. The study, taken as a whole, reports: The authors noted that invariant MAIT and iNKT cells could partly confound zero-insertion analyses.

CDR1 SQVTM and CDR2 ANQGSEA come from the germline V gene. With 1 base removed from V and 3 bases from J, the gap between germline ends came to 18 bases. CDR3 size: 16 residues. This clonotype has more than one count but fewer than ten. Its antigen is not known. Donors were all healthy Caucasians. One entry per CDR3 protein results from TCRdb running MiXCR on the 5' RACE reads. The table has around 240,000 distinct CDR3 sequences, about 7% seen once. Separately, the same data were catalogued under a study of yellow fever vaccine responses in identical twins. That source reports: In identical twins, vaccine T cell responses appeared partly shared and partly individual.

The clonotype was recovered from a young woman in good health. Source material: memory (CD45RO+) T cells sorted from blood. The J gene is TRBJ2-5, the V gene TRBV29-1, with D perhaps matching TRBD2 (5 bases). CDR3 region: CSVEVWTPLGEETQYF. The CDR3 nucleotides read TGCAGCGTTGAAGTCTGGACCCCCCTCGGGGAAGAGACCCAGTACTTC.